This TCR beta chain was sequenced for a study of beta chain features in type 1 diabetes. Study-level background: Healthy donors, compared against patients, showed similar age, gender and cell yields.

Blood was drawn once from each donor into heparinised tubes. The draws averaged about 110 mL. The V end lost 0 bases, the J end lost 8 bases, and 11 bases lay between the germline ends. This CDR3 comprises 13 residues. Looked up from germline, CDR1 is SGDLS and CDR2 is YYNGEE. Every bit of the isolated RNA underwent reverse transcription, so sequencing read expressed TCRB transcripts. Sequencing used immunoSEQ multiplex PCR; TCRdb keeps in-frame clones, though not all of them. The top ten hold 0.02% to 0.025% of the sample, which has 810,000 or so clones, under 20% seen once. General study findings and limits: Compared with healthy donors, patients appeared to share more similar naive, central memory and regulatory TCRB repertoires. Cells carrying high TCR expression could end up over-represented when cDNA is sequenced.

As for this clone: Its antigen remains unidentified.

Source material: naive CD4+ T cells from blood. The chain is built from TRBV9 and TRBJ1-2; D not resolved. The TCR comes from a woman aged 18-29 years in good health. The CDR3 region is CASSVVPEGGYTF. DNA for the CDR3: TGTGCCAGCAGCGTAGTTCCAGAGGGAGGCTACACCTTC.